Sequencing of this TCR beta chain was carried out in a study of blood T cell repertoires in COVID-19. For the study at large: From T cells, B-cell-depleted T cells, or PBMCs came the material, which was cDNA or gDNA.

Sequencing was performed with immunoSEQ multiplex PCR; in TCRdb, only in-frame clones are kept and a portion is missing. Of 300,000 or so clones listed, 85% to 90% are singletons. This clonotype originated in a woman aged 25 to 39 with COVID-19, enrolled during active disease. Sequenced: peripheral blood.

For the CDR3, the DNA is TGTGCCAGTAGGGTAGCCAATGAGCAGTTCTTC. Amino acid sequence: CASRVANEQFF. The rearrangement joins TRBV19 to TRBJ2-1; D ambiguous. Trimming cost V 6 bases and J 6 bases, with 6 bases left between them. Germline CDR1 LNHDA, CDR2 SQIVND (reference sequence). The CDR3 contains 11 residues.